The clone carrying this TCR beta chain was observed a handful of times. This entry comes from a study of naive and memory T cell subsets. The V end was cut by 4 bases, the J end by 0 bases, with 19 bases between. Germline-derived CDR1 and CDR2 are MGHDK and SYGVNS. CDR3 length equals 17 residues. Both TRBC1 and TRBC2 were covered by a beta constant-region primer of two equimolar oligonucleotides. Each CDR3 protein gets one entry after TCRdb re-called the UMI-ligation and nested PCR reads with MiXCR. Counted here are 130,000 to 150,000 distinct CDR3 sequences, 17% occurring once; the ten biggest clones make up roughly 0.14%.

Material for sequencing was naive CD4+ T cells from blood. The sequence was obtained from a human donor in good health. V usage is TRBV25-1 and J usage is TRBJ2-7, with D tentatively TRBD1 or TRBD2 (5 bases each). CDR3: CASSAPPRTGRSYEQYF. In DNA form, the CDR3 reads TGTGCCAGCAGTGCGCCCCCAAGGACGGGACGCTCCTACGAGCAGTACTTC.